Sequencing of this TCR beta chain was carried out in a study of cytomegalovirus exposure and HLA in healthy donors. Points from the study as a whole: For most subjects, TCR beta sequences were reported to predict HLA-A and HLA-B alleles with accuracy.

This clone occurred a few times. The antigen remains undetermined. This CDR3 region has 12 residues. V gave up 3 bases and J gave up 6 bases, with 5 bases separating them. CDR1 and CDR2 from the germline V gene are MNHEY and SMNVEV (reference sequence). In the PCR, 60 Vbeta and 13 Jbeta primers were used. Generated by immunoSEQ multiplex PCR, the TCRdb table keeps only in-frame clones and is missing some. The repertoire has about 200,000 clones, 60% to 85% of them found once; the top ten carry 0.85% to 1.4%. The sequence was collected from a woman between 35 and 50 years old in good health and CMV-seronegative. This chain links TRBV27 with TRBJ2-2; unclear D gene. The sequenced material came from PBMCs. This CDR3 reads CASSFVAGELFF. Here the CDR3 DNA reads TGTGCCAGCAGTTTTGTCGCCGGGGAGCTGTTTTTT.